What follows describes a single TCR beta chain. The antigen remains undetermined. Sequencing used immunoSEQ multiplex PCR; TCRdb keeps in-frame clones, though not all of them. The table has about 440,000 clones, less than 95% seen once. This sample stems from a study of Ad26.COV2.S vaccination and SARS-CoV-2 variants. Looking at the study overall: Once, or twice with 56 days between doses, Ad26.COV2.S was given intramuscularly.

Treatment: some 19 received Ad26.COV2.S at low or high dose, single or two shots; about 5 received placebo; per-sample allocation not given. On day 63 after the first injection, vaccine and placebo recipients gave samples. Boston supplied an adult donor aged 18-55 years. Vaccination employed an Ad26 vector expressing the Wuhan-strain SARS-CoV-2 spike. V lost 6 bases, J lost 9 bases, and 12 bases stayed unmatched. Germline V lookup: CDR1 SNHLY, CDR2 FYNNEI. The CDR3 covers 15 residues. The study's findings and limits: While placebo recipients had lower spike-specific TCR breadth, vaccine recipients had more.

This sequence joins TRBV2 and TRBJ2-1; 9 bases align to TRBD2. The receptor was derived from a person between 18 and 65 years old who received the Ad26.COV2.S COVID-19 vaccine or a placebo. Sequencing used peripheral blood, obtained in a trial of Ad26.COV2.S vaccine versus placebo. CDR3 in DNA: TGTGCCAGCAGGCAGATGGAGCGGGAGGACTCTGAGCAGTTCTTC. Translation: CASRQMEREDSEQFF. The entire variable domain, with the rest obtained from reference TRBV2 and TRBJ2-1, is as follows: EPEVTQTPSHQVTQMGQEVILRCVPISNHLYFYWYRQILGQKVEFLVSFYNNEISEKSEIFDDQFSVERPDGSNFTLKIRSTKLEDSAMYFCASRQMEREDSEQFFGPGTRLTVL.